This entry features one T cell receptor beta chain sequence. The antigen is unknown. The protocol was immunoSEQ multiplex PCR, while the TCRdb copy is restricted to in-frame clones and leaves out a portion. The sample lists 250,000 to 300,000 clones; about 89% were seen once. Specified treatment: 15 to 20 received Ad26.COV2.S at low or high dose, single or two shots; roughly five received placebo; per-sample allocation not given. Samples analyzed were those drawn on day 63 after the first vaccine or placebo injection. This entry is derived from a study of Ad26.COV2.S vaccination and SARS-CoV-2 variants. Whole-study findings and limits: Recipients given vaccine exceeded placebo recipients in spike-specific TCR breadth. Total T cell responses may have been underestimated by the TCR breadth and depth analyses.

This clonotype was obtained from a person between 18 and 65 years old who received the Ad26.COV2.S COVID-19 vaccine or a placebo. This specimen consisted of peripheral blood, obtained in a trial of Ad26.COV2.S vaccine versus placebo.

Here the CDR3 DNA reads TGTGCCAGCAGCCCACCGACCCACTACGAGCAGTACTTC. This sequence encodes CASSPPTHYEQYF. V and J are TRBV7-9 and TRBJ2-7; no reliable D call. CDR1 is SEHNR and CDR2 is FQNEAQ in the germline V gene (reference sequence). Trimming took 5 bases from V and 3 from J, leaving 11 bases between them. The CDR3 runs 13 residues. Based on the CDR3 plus reference TRBV7-9 and TRBJ2-7, the full variable domain is DTGVSQNPRHKITKRGQNVTFRCDPISEHNRLYWYRQTLGQGPEFLTYFQNEAQLEKSRLLSDRFSAERPKGSFSTLEIQRTEQGDSAMYLCASSPPTHYEQYFGPGTRLTVT.